The rows below give T cell receptor beta chains drawn from one sample of a study of blood T cell repertoires in COVID-19. Assay used: immunoSEQ multiplex PCR; TCRdb lists only in-frame clones, some missing. The table has under 250,000 clones, roughly 80% seen once. Sequencing was done on a sample of peripheral blood. The origin of the receptors is a woman over 75 with acute or convalescent COVID-19. Each CDR3 is given without its conserved first and last residue. Fields, in order: CDR3 protein, V gene, J gene, D gene. The D gene is left open where the match is weak.

ASSLGLAGDNEQF,TRBV7-2,TRBJ2-1,TRBD2
ASSQGQWDNEKLF,TRBV14,TRBJ1-4,-
ASSISTRGGRELF,TRBV19,TRBJ2-2,-
ASTPEGRTEQF,TRBV12-3/TRBV12-4,TRBJ2-1,-
ASSQDLAGGARNEQF,TRBV4-2,TRBJ2-1,TRBD2
ASSLPAADSYNSPLH,TRBV5-1,TRBJ1-6,-
ASSISDNSLGGELF,TRBV19,TRBJ2-2,-
ASRQTLYATNEKLF,TRBV2,TRBJ1-4,-
ASSQRGGPETQY,TRBV5-1,TRBJ2-5,TRBD2
ASSLELRPGGIQY,TRBV7-8,TRBJ2-4,-
ASSPYGDLGTDTQY,TRBV18,TRBJ2-3,-
ASSLALWSKPDTQY,TRBV7-8,TRBJ2-3,-
ASSQGTPVSYGYT,TRBV3-1/TRBV3-2,TRBJ1-2,-
ASSLDRAPYGYT,TRBV11-2,TRBJ1-2,TRBD1
ASSDISTDTQY,TRBV28,TRBJ2-3,-
ASSSVYRGMNTEAF,TRBV6-5,TRBJ1-1,TRBD1
ASSQPPKRATGAYGYT,TRBV3-1/TRBV3-2,TRBJ1-2,TRBD1
ASSDDFGRIYGYT,TRBV6-1,TRBJ1-2,-
ASSSRGRGSYNEQF,TRBV11-2,TRBJ2-1,-
ASSSTGKYSTNEKLF,TRBV19,TRBJ1-4,-
AISKTGEENYGYT,TRBV10-3,TRBJ1-2,TRBD1
SVGLGGTETQY,TRBV29-1,TRBJ2-5,TRBD2
ASSERPQGNTDTQY,TRBV6-1,TRBJ2-3,-
ASSPPDRGTGELF,TRBV18,TRBJ2-2,TRBD1
ASSQTGRNTEAF,TRBV3-1/TRBV3-2,TRBJ1-1,-
ASSICLQGCEQY,TRBV19,TRBJ2-7,-
ASSLGPYYGYT,TRBV28,TRBJ1-2,-
ASSERGAAGSVPNYGYT,TRBV6-4,TRBJ1-2,-
ASSGLAEIYEQY,TRBV2,TRBJ2-7,TRBD2
ASSPAGNNEKLF,TRBV18,TRBJ1-4,-
ASFAGTAFINEQF,TRBV28,TRBJ2-1,TRBD1
ASSPGGSGGELF,TRBV6-5,TRBJ2-2,TRBD2
ASSQDSAGDYEQY,TRBV3-1/TRBV3-2,TRBJ2-7,-
ASSIGGGYGYT,TRBV19,TRBJ1-2,-
ASSRTGIGNTGELF,TRBV5-1,TRBJ2-2,TRBD1
ASSRTGNGYT,TRBV7-2,TRBJ1-2,-
AILDRNTGELF,TRBV6-5,TRBJ2-2,-
ASKRGLGEKLF,TRBV6-5,TRBJ1-4,-
ASSQESGLLYNEQF,TRBV4-1,TRBJ2-1,TRBD2
ASRGASTGELF,TRBV6-5,TRBJ2-2,-
ASRQNRGDTEAF,TRBV6-5,TRBJ1-1,TRBD1
ASSLSQTTSRSYNEQF,TRBV27,TRBJ2-1,TRBD2
ASSQGSSGGATDTQY,TRBV4-1,TRBJ2-3,TRBD2
ASSQGWTGDAF,TRBV3-1/TRBV3-2,TRBJ1-1,TRBD1
ASSVDRGYGYT,TRBV7-9,TRBJ1-2,TRBD1
ASSQNSLGSSYEQY,TRBV3-1/TRBV3-2,TRBJ2-7,-
ASSLFSGRGYEQY,TRBV11-2,TRBJ2-7,-
ASSQSRGGSANEKLF,TRBV23-1,TRBJ1-4,-
ASSLAEGQALGYT,TRBV5-1,TRBJ1-2,TRBD1